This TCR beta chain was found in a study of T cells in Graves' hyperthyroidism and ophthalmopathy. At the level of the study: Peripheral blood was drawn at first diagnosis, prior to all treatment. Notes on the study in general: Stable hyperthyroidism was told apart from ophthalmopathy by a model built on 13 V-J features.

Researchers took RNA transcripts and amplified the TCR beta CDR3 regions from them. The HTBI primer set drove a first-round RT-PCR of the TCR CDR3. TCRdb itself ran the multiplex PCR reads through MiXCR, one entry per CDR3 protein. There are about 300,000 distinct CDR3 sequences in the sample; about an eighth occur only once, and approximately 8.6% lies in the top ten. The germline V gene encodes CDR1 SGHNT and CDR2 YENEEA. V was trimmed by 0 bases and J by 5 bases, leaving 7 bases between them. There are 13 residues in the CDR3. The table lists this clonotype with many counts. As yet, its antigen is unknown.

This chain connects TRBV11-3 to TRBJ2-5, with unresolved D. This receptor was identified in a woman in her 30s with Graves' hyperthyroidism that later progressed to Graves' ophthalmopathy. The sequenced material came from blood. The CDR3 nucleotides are TGTGCCAGCAGCTTAGAGCCGGGCGAGACCCAGTACTTC. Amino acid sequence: CASSLEPGETQYF.